This section outlines one T cell receptor beta chain sequence together with its context. Assay: immunoSEQ multiplex PCR; the TCRdb copy retains only in-frame clones and omits some. The sample contains fewer than 250,000 clones, 80% to 90% of which appear only once. The sample belongs to a study of blood T cell repertoires in COVID-19. The TCR originated in a man between 45 and 60 years old who had been exposed to COVID-19. The sample comprised PBMCs or T cells enriched from blood (not recorded which).

The CDR3 DNA is TGTGCCAGCAGCCCTCTAGCGGGAGGTTACAATGAGCAGTTCTTC. Translated, it gives CASSPLAGGYNEQFF. The chain has TRBV7-2 and TRBJ2-1; 11 positions match TRBD2. Germline-derived CDR1 and CDR2 are SGHTA and FQGNSA. V shed 5 bases, J shed 4 bases, and the junction held 4 bases outside the gene matches. This CDR3 comprises 15 residues.